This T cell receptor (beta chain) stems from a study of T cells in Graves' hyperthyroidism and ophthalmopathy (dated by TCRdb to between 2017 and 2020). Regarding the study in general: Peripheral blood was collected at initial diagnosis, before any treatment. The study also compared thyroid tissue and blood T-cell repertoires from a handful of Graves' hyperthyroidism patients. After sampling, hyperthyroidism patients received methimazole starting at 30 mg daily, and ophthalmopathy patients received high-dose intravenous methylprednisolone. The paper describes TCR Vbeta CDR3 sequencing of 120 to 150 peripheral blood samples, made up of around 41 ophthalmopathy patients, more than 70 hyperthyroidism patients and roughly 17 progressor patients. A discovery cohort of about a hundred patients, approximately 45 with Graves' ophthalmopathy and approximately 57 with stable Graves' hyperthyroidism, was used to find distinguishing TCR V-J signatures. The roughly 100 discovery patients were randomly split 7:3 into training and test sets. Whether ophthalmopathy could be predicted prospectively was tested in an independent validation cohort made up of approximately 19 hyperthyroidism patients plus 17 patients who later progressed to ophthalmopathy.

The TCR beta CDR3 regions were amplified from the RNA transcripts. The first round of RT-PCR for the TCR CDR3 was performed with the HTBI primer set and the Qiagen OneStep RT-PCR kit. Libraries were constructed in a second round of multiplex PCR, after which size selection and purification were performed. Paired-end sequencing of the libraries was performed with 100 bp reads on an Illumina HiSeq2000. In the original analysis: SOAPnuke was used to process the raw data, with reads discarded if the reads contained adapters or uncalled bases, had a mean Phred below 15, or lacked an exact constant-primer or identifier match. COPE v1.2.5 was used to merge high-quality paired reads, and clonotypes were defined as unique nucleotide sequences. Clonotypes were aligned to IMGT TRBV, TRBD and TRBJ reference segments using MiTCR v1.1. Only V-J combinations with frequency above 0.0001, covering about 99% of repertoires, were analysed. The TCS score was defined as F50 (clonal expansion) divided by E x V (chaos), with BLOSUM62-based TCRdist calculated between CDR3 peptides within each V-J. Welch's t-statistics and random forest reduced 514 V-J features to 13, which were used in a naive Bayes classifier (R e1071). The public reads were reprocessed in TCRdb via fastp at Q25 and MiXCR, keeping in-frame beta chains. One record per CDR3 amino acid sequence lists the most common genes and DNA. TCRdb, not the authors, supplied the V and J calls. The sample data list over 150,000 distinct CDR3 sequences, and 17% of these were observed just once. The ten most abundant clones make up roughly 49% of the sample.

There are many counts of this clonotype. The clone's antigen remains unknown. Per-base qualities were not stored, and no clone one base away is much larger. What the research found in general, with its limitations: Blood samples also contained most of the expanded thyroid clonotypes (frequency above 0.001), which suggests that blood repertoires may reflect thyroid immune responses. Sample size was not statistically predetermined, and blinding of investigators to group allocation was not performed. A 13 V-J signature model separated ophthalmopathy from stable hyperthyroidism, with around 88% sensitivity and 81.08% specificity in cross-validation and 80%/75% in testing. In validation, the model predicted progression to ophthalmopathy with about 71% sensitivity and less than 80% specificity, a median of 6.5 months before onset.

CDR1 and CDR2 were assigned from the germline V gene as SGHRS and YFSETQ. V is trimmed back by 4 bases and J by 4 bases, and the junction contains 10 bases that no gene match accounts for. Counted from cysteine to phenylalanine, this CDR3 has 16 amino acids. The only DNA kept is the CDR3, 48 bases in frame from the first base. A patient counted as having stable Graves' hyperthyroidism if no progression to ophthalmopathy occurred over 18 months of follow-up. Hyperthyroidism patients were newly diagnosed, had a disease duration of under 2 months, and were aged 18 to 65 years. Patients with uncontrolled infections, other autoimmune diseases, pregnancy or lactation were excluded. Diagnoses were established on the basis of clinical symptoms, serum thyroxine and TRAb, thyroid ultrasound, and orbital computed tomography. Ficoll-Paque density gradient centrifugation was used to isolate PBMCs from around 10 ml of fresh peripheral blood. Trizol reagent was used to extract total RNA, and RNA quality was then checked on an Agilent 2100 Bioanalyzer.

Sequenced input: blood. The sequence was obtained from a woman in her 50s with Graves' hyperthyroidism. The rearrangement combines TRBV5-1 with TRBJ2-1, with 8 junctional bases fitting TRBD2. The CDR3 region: CASSPTSGGRYNEQFF. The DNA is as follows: TGCGCCAGCAGCCCTACTAGCGGAGGGAGATACAATGAGCAGTTCTTC. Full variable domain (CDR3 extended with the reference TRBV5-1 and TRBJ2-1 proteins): KAGVTQTPRYLIKTRGQQVTLSCSPISGHRSVSWYQQTPGQGLQFLFEYFSETQRNKGNFPGRFSGRQFSNSRSEMNVSTLELGDSALYLCASSPTSGGRYNEQFFGPGTRLTVL.